This TCR beta chain was obtained from a study of cytomegalovirus exposure and HLA in healthy donors. Among the donors, all were healthy bone marrow donors. Study-wide points: A few chains linked to CMV were shown in vitro to be specific for CMV antigens.

Regarding this clone: Its specificity is not known. At one end, the junction sequence differs from germline, possibly due to a read error.

Germline V lookup: CDR1 SGDLS, CDR2 YYNGEE. The CDR3 totals 20 residues. In the PCR, 60 Vbeta and 13 Jbeta primers were used. The table came from immunoSEQ multiplex PCR; TCRdb's copy has only in-frame clones and leaves some out. The table records about 130,000 clones, 74% of them present only once. The V gene is TRBV9, the J gene TRBJ2-1; the match to TRBD2 covers 10 bases. Sequenced material: PBMCs. The source is a man aged 35 to 55 in good health and CMV-seropositive. CDR3 protein: CASSVWFGQGTSGTYNEQFF. CDR3 coding DNA: TGTGCCAGTAGCGTATGGTTCGGACAGGGCACTAGCGGGACCTACAATGAGCAGTTCTTC.